This TCR beta chain was identified during a study of blood T cell repertoires in COVID-19 (dated by TCRdb to the early 2020s). In terms of the full investigation: Samples covering the acute and convalescent phases of COVID-19 were provided by collaborators in the United States, Italy and Spain. The material from the prospective study consisted of cDNA or gDNA derived from T cells, B-cell-depleted T cells, or PBMCs. Subjects who had been exposed to COVID-19, were actively infected with it, or had recovered from it provided the deeply sampled blood TCRbeta repertoires that made up the dataset. The repertoires were released in a freely available public database meant as a resource for research on the immune response to SARS-CoV-2. The samples were drawn from two sources: the first 160 participants of the ongoing ImmuneRACE study, and over 1,000 subjects contributed by 6 global collaborators. A de-identified subject ID, COVID-19 status, age in years and sex were almost always included in the sample metadata. Where HLA class I and class II types were available, the types were taken from metadata supplied by the sample provider, not from assay-based typing.

From the germline V gene, CDR1 is SGHTA and CDR2 is FQGNSA. The CDR3 starts with the cysteine, ends with the phenylalanine, and has 13 residues. Just the 39-base CDR3 DNA is kept, in frame starting at base 1. V gives up 9 bases and J gives up 0 bases, and the segment between their germline ends measures 11 bases. TCRbeta CDR3 regions were amplified from genomic DNA by means of the immunoSEQ Assay, a bias-controlled multiplex PCR. As for how the authors treated the data: The number of nucleated cells in each sample was estimated by amplification of reference gene primers within the assay. To quantify the absolute abundance of each unique TCRbeta CDR3 rearrangement, sequence reads were collapsed and filtered. For each sample, productive Simpson clonality was calculated as the square root of Simpson's diversity index across productive rearrangements. TCRdb obtained this table from immuneACCESS and retained in-frame rearrangements with V and J assigned. These tables miss some clones; where compared with another copy, unresolved V genes account for less than half of the shortfall, and the remainder is unexplained. The D gene and trimming were derived from the DNA, and the V and J assignments and clone size from that table. The sample table lists 150,000 to 200,000 clones, roughly 87% of them with a count of one. Of the sample, about 8.3% falls within the top ten clones.

The paper as a whole reports these results and caveats: Clinical and demographic metadata were provided uncurated, with the amount varying by source and participant.

Concerning this clone itself: Its antigen has not been determined. Base qualities are not at hand, and no much larger clone is one base apart.

One collaborating source in Seattle enrolled patients while the patients were actively infected and followed the patients over time throughout the course of disease. Whole blood was collected in K2EDTA tubes by collaborating institutions according to the institutions' own protocols. For TCRbeta analysis, collaborator samples were shipped as frozen whole blood, as isolated PBMCs, or as DNA extracted from either sample type. The rearrangement joined TRBV7-2 to TRBJ1-1; no D gene call is confident. This TCR came from a woman in her sixties or seventies with COVID-19, enrolled during active disease. The material sequenced was peripheral blood. The sequenced DNA is TGTGCCAGTTTATGGCAGATGAACACTGAAGCTTTCTTT. Its coded protein is CASLWQMNTEAFF.